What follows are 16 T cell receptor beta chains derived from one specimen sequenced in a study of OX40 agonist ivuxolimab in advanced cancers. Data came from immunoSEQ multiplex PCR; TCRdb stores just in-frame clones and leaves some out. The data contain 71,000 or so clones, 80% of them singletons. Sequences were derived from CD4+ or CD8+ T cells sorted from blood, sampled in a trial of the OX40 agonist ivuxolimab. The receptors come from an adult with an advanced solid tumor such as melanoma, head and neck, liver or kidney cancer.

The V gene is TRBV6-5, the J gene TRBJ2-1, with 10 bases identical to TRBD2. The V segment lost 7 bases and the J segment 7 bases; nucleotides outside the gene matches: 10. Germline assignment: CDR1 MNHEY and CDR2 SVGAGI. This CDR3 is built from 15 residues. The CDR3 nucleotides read TGTGCCAGCACATACCTCTCTAGCGGGAGAAATGAGCAGTTCTTC. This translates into CASTYLSSGRNEQFF.

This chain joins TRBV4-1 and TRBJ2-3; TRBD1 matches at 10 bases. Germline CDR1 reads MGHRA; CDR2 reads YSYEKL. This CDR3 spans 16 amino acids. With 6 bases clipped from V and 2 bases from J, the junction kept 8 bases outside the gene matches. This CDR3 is CASSIDRGPNTDTQYF. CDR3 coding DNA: TGCGCCAGCAGTATCGACAGGGGGCCGAACACAGATACGCAGTATTTT.

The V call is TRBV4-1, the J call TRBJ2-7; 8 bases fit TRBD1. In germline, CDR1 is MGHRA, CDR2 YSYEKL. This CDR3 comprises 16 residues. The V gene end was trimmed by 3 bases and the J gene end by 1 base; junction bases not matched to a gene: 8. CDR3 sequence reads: CASSHILTGGSYEQYF. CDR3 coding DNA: TGCGCCAGCAGCCACATACTCACAGGGGGTTCCTACGAGCAGTACTTC.

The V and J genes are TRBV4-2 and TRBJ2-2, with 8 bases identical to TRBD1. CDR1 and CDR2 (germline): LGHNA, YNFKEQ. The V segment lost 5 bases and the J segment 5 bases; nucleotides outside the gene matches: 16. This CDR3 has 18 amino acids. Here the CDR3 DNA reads TGTGCCAGCAGCGGGGGGACAGGCTCCTTATCTGGAACCGGGGAGCTGTTTTTT. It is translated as CASSGGTGSLSGTGELFF.

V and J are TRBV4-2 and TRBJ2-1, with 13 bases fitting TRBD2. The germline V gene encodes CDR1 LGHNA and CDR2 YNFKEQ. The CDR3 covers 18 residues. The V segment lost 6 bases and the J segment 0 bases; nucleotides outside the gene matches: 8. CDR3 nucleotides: TGTGCCAGCAGTCGACTAGCGGGAGGTTCTAGCTCCTACAATGAGCAGTTCTTC. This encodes CASSRLAGGSSSYNEQFF.

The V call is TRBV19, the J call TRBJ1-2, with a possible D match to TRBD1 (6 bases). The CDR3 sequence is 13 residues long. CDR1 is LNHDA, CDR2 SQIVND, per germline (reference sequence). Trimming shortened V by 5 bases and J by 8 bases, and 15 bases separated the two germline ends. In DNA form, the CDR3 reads TGTGCCAGTAGTGATAGGGTGGGGGGCGGCTACACCTTC. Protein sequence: CASSDRVGGGYTF.

The CDR3 sequence: CASSDQDRLQETQYF. For the CDR3, the DNA is TGTGCCAGCAGTGACCAAGACAGGCTCCAAGAGACCCAGTACTTC. The chain recombines TRBV6-1 with TRBJ2-5, with D maybe TRBD1 (6 bases). The CDR3 spans 15 residues. Germline lookup yields CDR1 MNHNS and CDR2 SASEGT. The germline V and J ends were trimmed by 3 bases and 1 base, with 12 bases remaining between them.

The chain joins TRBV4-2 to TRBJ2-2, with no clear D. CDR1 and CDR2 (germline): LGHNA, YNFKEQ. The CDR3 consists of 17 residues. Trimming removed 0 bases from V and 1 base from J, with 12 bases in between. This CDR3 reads CASSQDLIGGNTGELFF. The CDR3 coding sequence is TGTGCCAGCAGCCAAGATCTGATTGGCGGGAACACCGGGGAGCTGTTTTTT.

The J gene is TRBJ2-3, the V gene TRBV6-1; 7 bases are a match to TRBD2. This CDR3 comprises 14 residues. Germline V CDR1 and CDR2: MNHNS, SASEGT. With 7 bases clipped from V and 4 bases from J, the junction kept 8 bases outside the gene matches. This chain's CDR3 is CASTAAGRADTQYF. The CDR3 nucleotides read TGTGCCAGCACCGCAGCGGGACGGGCAGATACGCAGTATTTT.

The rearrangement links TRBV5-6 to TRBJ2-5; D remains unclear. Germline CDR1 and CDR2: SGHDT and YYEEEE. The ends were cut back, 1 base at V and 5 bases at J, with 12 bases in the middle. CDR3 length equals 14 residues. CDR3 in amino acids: CASSLYRPRETQYF. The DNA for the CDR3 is TGTGCCAGCAGCTTGTATCGGCCCAGGGAGACCCAGTACTTC.

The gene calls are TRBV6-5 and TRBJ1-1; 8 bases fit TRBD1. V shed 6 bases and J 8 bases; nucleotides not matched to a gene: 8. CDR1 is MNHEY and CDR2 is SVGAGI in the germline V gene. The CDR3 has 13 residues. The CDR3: CASSPHRGAEAFF. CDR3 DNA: TGTGCCAGCAGCCCCCACAGGGGGGCAGAAGCTTTCTTT.

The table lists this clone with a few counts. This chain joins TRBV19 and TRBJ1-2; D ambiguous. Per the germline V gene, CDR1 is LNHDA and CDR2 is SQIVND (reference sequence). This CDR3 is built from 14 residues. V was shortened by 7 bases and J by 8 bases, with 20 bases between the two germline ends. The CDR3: CASTPDRTADGYTF. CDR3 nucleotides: TGTGCCAGTACGCCGGACCGAACAGCGGACGGCTACACCTTC.

CDR3 sequence: CASSRGQQETQYF. As DNA, the CDR3 is TGTGCCAGCAGTAGGGGACAGCAAGAGACCCAGTACTTC. This chain connects TRBV11-3 to TRBJ2-5; 7 nucleotides align to TRBD1. V dropped 6 bases and J dropped 2; count of bases not matched to a gene: 3. The germline CDR1 and CDR2 sequences are SGHNT and YENEEA. The CDR3 runs to 13 residues.

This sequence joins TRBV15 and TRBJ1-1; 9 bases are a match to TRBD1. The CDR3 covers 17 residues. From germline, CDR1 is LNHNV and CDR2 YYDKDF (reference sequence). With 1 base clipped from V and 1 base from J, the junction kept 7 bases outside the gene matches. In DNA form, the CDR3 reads TGTGCCACCAGCAGAGCTGGGGGACAGGGTTCGAACACTGAAGCTTTCTTT. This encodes CATSRAGGQGSNTEAFF. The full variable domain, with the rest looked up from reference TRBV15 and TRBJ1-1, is DAMVIQNPRYQVTQFGKPVTLSCSQTLNHNVMYWYQQKSSQAPKLLFHYYDKDFNNEADTPDNFQSRRPNTSFCFLDIRSPGLGDTAMYLCATSRAGGQGSNTEAFFGQGTRLTVV.

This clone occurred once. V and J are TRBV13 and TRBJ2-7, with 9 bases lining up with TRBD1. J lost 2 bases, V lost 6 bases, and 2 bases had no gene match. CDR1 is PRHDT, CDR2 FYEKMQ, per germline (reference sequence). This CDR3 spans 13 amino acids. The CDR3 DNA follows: TGTGCCAGCAGGAGGACAGGGGCCTACGAGCAGTACTTC. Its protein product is CASRRTGAYEQYF.

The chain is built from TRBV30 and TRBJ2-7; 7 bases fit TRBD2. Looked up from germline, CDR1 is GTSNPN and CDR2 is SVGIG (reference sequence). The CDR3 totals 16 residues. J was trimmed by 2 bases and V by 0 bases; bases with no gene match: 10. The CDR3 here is CAWSVLRGRRAYEQYF. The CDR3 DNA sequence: TGTGCCTGGAGTGTACTTCGCGGGAGAAGGGCCTACGAGCAGTACTTC.